A selection of T cell receptor beta chains follows, all from one sample in a study of blood T cells in healthy people across ages. TCRdb re-called the 5' RACE reads with MiXCR, one entry per CDR3 protein. The sample includes roughly 800,000 distinct CDR3 sequences, 58% of them seen just once. Sequencing was carried out using blood. Every receptor here comes from a man aged 25 to 45 in good health. Each CDR3 is given with its conserved first and last residue. The D gene is left open where the match is weak. Clone size is given for some rows only: seen once, a few or many times, or a class if the clone is expanded.

cdr3_aa cdr3_nt v_call clone_size d_call j_call cdr3_length
CASIAVSSYNEQFF TGTGCCAGTATAGCGGTAAGCTCCTACAATGAGCAGTTCTTC TRBV2 - - TRBJ2-1 14
CASSALAPSGGEHTEAFF TGTGCCAGCAGTGCTCTGGCCCCATCCGGTGGGGAACACACTGAAGCTTTCTTT TRBV12-3/TRBV12-4 - - TRBJ1-1 18
CSARDRQGRNEQFF TGCAGTGCTAGAGATCGACAGGGGAGGAATGAGCAGTTCTTC TRBV20-1 once TRBD1 TRBJ2-1 14
CSVPSGDTTDTQYF TGCAGCGTTCCTAGCGGGGACACCACAGATACGCAGTATTTT TRBV29-1 few TRBD2 TRBJ2-3 14
CSASKGLLEPEQYF TGCAGTGCTTCTAAGGGACTTTTGGAACCCGAGCAGTACTTC TRBV20-1 - - TRBJ2-7 14
CASSGQDDQPQHF TGTGCCAGCAGCGGACAAGACGATCAGCCCCAGCATTTT TRBV9 - - TRBJ1-5 13
CSARQGGDTEAFF TGCAGTGCTAGACAGGGCGGGGACACTGAAGCTTTCTTT TRBV20-1 - - TRBJ1-1 13
CASSPYTSGRSDYEQYF TGTGCCAGCTCACCATATACTAGCGGGAGATCAGACTACGAGCAGTACTTC TRBV18 - TRBD2 TRBJ2-7 17
CASRAPVYGYTF TGTGCCAGCAGAGCTCCGGTCTATGGCTACACCTTC TRBV6-2/TRBV6-3 - - TRBJ1-2 12
CASAAASGAYEQYF TGTGCCAGCGCTGCTGCCAGCGGGGCCTACGAGCAGTACTTC TRBV12-3/TRBV12-4 - TRBD2 TRBJ2-7 14
CASSKVGRGLYEQYF TGTGCCAGCAGCAAAGTGGGCAGGGGGCTCTACGAGCAGTACTTC TRBV21-1 once - TRBJ2-7 15
CAIGAPGSSYEQYF TGTGCCATCGGGGCCCCCGGGAGCTCCTACGAGCAGTACTTC TRBV10-3 - - TRBJ2-7 14
CSARTLAGKITDTQYF TGCAGTGCTCGAACCTTAGCGGGGAAGATCACAGATACGCAGTATTTT TRBV20-1 - TRBD2 TRBJ2-3 16
CASSPETDYGYTF TGCGCCAGCAGTCCCGAGACAGACTATGGCTACACCTTC TRBV5-1 - - TRBJ1-2 13
CASRTGGTYEQYF TGTGCCAGCAGGACCGGGGGGACCTACGAGCAGTACTTC TRBV7-2 few TRBD2 TRBJ2-7 13
CSARLLAGGREQYF TGCAGTGCTAGGCTCCTAGCGGGAGGAAGAGAGCAGTACTTC TRBV20-1 - TRBD2 TRBJ2-7 14
CASLGGWYEQYF TGTGCCAGCCTTGGTGGGTGGTACGAGCAGTACTTC TRBV28 - - TRBJ2-7 12
CSVGDPLTDTQYF TGCAGTGTGGGAGACCCCCTCACAGATACGCAGTATTTT TRBV20-1 - - TRBJ2-3 13
CASSQPTLQETQYF TGCGCCAGTAGCCAACCGACACTACAAGAGACCCAGTACTTC TRBV4-1 - - TRBJ2-5 14
CASSLGGSNIYNEQFF TGTGCCAGCAGCTTAGGGGGATCTAATATCTACAATGAGCAGTTCTTC TRBV7-2 once - TRBJ2-1 16
CASSPTYLGTGAFF TGTGCCAGCAGCCCAACCTATTTGGGGACAGGCGCTTTCTTT TRBV7-9 - TRBD1 TRBJ1-1 14
CASSFTPGLAGGGEQFF TGTGCCAGCAGCTTCACTCCAGGACTAGCGGGAGGGGGTGAGCAGTTCTTC TRBV7-2 once TRBD2 TRBJ2-1 17
CASQPPTGKETQYF TGTGCCAGCCAGCCTCCTACAGGGAAAGAGACCCAGTACTTC TRBV6-5 - - TRBJ2-5 14
CASSPRIPVQGRINETQYF TGTGCCAGCAGCCCCCGAATCCCTGTGCAGGGGAGAATAAACGAGACCCAGTACTTC TRBV12-3/TRBV12-4 - - TRBJ2-5 19
CASSQDWNQGALWQFF TGCGCCAGCAGCCAAGATTGGAACCAGGGGGCGCTTTGGCAGTTCTTC TRBV4-3 - TRBD1 TRBJ2-1 16
CASSDGTDEQYF TGCGCCAGCAGCGACGGGACGGACGAGCAGTACTTC TRBV10-2 - - TRBJ2-7 12
CASSLQGRGNSPLHF TGCGCCAGCAGCTTACAGGGGCGAGGTAATTCACCCCTCCACTTT TRBV5-1 - TRBD1 TRBJ1-6 15
CASIPGQGGNIQYF TGTGCCAGCATTCCCGGCCAGGGAGGAAACATTCAGTACTTC TRBV28 - - TRBJ2-4 14
CSVDRDGYGYTF TGCAGCGTTGATCGGGATGGCTATGGCTACACCTTC TRBV29-1 - - TRBJ1-2 12
CASSVQVRNEQFF TGTGCCAGCAGCGTGCAGGTTCGGAATGAGCAGTTCTTC TRBV7-6 - - TRBJ2-1 13
CSVGGAGGKYSYEQYF TGCAGTGTGGGGGGCGCGGGAGGGAAATACTCCTACGAGCAGTACTTC TRBV20-1 - TRBD2 TRBJ2-7 16
CASSRSGTYYEQYF TGTGCCAGCAGCCGTAGCGGGACCTACTACGAGCAGTACTTC TRBV7-2 - TRBD2 TRBJ2-7 14
CSVEPSGRKATYSNQPQHF TGCAGCGTTGAACCTTCCGGTCGGAAGGCAACCTATAGCAATCAGCCCCAGCATTTT TRBV29-1 - - TRBJ1-5 19
CRLQRSNTEAFF TGCAGATTACAGAGGTCCAACACTGAAGCTTTCTTT TRBV20-1 - - TRBJ1-1 12
CASSRAAGAQETQYF TGCGCCAGCAGCCGAGCGGCGGGGGCCCAAGAGACCCAGTACTTC TRBV4-1 few - TRBJ2-5 15
CASSYDRGYGYTF TGTGCCAGCAGTTATGACCGGGGCTATGGCTACACCTTC TRBV6-5 few - TRBJ1-2 13
CASSSTGQGTEQYF TGTGCCAGCAGCTCGACAGGGCAAGGGACAGAGCAGTACTTC TRBV7-2 - TRBD1 TRBJ2-5 14
CSASSTRDTQYF TGCAGTGCTAGTAGCACTAGGGATACGCAGTATTTT TRBV20-1 once - TRBJ2-3 12
CASSLLQGHQETQYF TGTGCCAGCAGTCTCTTACAGGGCCACCAAGAGACCCAGTACTTC TRBV12-3/TRBV12-4 many - TRBJ2-5 15
CSVVKGQVGETQYF TGCAGCGTTGTAAAAGGACAGGTCGGTGAGACCCAGTACTTC TRBV29-1 many TRBD1 TRBJ2-5 14
CASRPAGQSSYEQYF TGTGCCAGCAGGCCCGCGGGGCAGAGCTCCTACGAGCAGTACTTC TRBV27 - - TRBJ2-7 15
CASSLRGPLSYEQYF TGTGCCAGCAGTCTAAGGGGGCCCCTCTCCTACGAGCAGTACTTC TRBV6-6 - TRBD1 TRBJ2-7 15
CASKTYREETQYF TGTGCCAGCAAAACCTACAGAGAAGAGACCCAGTACTTC TRBV7-2 - - TRBJ2-5 13
CSARGGGHEQYF TGCAGTGCTAGGGGGGGAGGCCACGAGCAGTACTTC TRBV20-1 - - TRBJ2-7 12
CSARGTGRGNTEAFF TGCAGTGCTAGGGGTACAGGGAGGGGGAACACTGAAGCTTTCTTT TRBV20-1 - - TRBJ1-1 15
CAWSVSGGDSYGYTF TGTGCCTGGAGTGTGTCCGGGGGAGATAGCTATGGCTACACCTTC TRBV30 - - TRBJ1-2 15
CASSVQTDSYEQYF TGTGCCAGCAGCGTCCAGACAGATTCCTACGAGCAGTACTTC TRBV9 once - TRBJ2-7 14
CASSLVWSNYGYTF TGTGCCAGCAGCCTGGTTTGGTCTAACTATGGCTACACCTTC TRBV7-2 - - TRBJ1-2 14
CSVAQEEAKLFF TGCAGCGTGGCCCAGGAGGAGGCAAAACTGTTTTTT TRBV29-1 many - TRBJ1-4 12
CASSLEYEQFF TGTGCCAGCAGCCTCGAGTATGAGCAGTTCTTC TRBV7-8 few - TRBJ2-1 11
CSVQWARNTEAFF TGCAGCGTTCAATGGGCGCGGAACACTGAAGCTTTCTTT TRBV29-1 - - TRBJ1-1 13